Presented here are 6 T cell receptor beta chains from one specimen sequenced in a study of CD4 and CD8 cells across lung adenocarcinoma regions (dated by TCRdb to the late 2010s). Library preparation employed PCR. Sequencing took place on a HiSeq X Ten. In-frame beta chains were kept once TCRdb had trimmed the public reads at Q25 with fastp and called clones with MiXCR. Each record represents a unique CDR3 protein, reported with the most common genes and DNA among its rows. The sample table contains around 20,000 distinct CDR3 sequences; only one count was recorded for roughly 46% of them. The top ten clones comprise roughly 20% of the sample. Sequenced sample: CD4+ T cells from the margin of a lung tumor. In the paper's terms, the cell subset or site label means: tumor margin region. These receptors originate from a male donor with lung adenocarcinoma. The CD4 and CD8 labels of this study may be unreliable.

In the case of this clonotype: The junction departs from the called germline gene at one end, perhaps through a read error. V is TRBV25-1 and J is TRBJ2-3; D is ambiguous. This CDR3 has 15 residues. Germline lookup yields CDR1 MGHDK and CDR2 SYGVNS. CDR3 in amino acids: CASRPELAGKDTQYF. The CDR3 DNA sequence: TGTGCCAGCAGACCGGAGCTGGCAGGCAAAGATACTCAGTATTTC. Variable domain in full (rest from reference TRBV25-1 and TRBJ2-3): EADIYQTPRYLVIGTGKKITLECSQTMGHDKMYWYQQDPGMELHLIHYSYGVNSTEKGDLSSESTVSRIRTEHFPLTLESARPSHTSQYLCASRPELAGKDTQYFGPGTRLTVL.

On this clonotype: Relative to the germline gene, one junction end is altered; a read error may explain this. The V call is TRBV4-1, the J call TRBJ2-4; D may match TRBD1 or TRBD2 (5 bases each). The CDR3 runs to 13 residues. Per germline, CDR1 MGHRA and CDR2 YSYEKL. The CDR3 DNA is TGCGCCACGGGGCTGTGTGCCAAAAACATTCAGTACTTT. Its translation: CATGLCAKNIQYF.

As regards this clonotype: Its ends do not fully match the called genes, so a read error is possible. V gene TRBV4-1 combines with J gene TRBJ2-4; possible D gene TRBD2, 6 bases. The germline V gene has CDR1 MGHRA and CDR2 YSYEKL. There are 16 residues in the CDR3. The CDR3 loop is CASSGPGRGARDMQYF. The CDR3 region has the DNA TGCGCGAGCAGCGGCCCGGGGCGGGGCGCCAGGGATATGCAGTACTTC.

By proportion, this clonotype is medium-sized. The chain links TRBV6-5 to TRBJ2-1; 9 bases are a match to TRBD1. Germline V gives CDR1 MNHEY, CDR2 SVGAGI. This CDR3 comprises 14 residues. The V and J ends lost 5 bases and 6 bases, in that order; junction bases with no gene match: 5. The CDR3 nucleotides read TGTGCCAGCAGTACCCGGGACAGGGCCAATGAGCAGTTCTTC. This encodes CASSTRDRANEQFF.

This clonotype was recorded at least ten times. The chain employs TRBV6-1 and TRBJ1-6; D is undetermined. Germline V CDR1 and CDR2: MNHNS, SASEGT. The CDR3 loop spans 16 amino acids. The ends were cut back, 6 bases at V and 4 bases at J, with 16 bases in the middle. The CDR3 DNA follows: TGTGCCAGCAGCCCGTCCGACGGAAAATATAATTCACCCCTCCACTTT. Protein: CASSPSDGKYNSPLHF.

This clonotype was seen at least ten times. V usage is TRBV27 and J usage is TRBJ1-2; D gene unclear. The V end lost 6 bases, the J end lost 2 bases, and 13 bases lay between the germline ends. The CDR3 sequence is 14 residues long. Germline V lookup: CDR1 MNHEY, CDR2 SMNVEV (reference sequence). The CDR3 region is CASRPSPRNYGYTF. As DNA, the CDR3 is TGTGCCAGCAGGCCATCCCCTCGGAACTATGGCTACACCTTC.